This section outlines one T cell receptor beta chain sequence together with its context. Its antigen target is currently unknown. No quality values exist for individual bases; no much larger clone is one base distant. The time point label, as the study defines it: blood sample drawn before combined kidney and bone marrow transplant. Thawed PBMCs were FACS-sorted into unstimulated Tregs (CD4+CD25+CD127-), CD4+ non-Tregs (CD4+CD25-), CD4 cells and CD8 cells. Prior to Treg sorting, thawed PBMCs were rested overnight at 37 degrees C with 150 to 250 IU/ml IL-2. 4 combined kidney and bone marrow transplant recipients from the ITN036ST trial were included as patients, and samples were available only from these trial subjects. Healthy control blood was separated into PBMCs by Ficoll density gradient and cryopreserved, and patient PBMCs were collected both before and after transplant. The sample originates from a study of Tregs in tolerant kidney transplant recipients (dated by TCRdb to the late 2010s). Regarding the complete study: Related donors were used in the transplants with nonmyeloablative bone marrow transplantation, and mixed chimerism was transient in the human trials. The study used TCRbeta sequencing to identify donor-specific regulatory T cells before combined kidney and bone marrow transplantation, then tracked those cells after transplant. Study-level results and caveats: Although technical replication error seemed to be minimal, the question of biological reproducibility was not addressed directly. Donor-specific Treg expansion was found to exceed global Treg expansion in tolerant patients, suggesting antigen-driven rather than nonspecific expansion. For some patients the PCR primers changed over time, which made it impossible to compare the samples from those patients at the nucleotide level. Expanding Tregs with activated donor B cells appeared to identify the most biologically relevant and donor-specific TCRbeta repertoire. Because the study included only a small number of patients, the results must be confirmed in larger populations and under other immunosuppression protocols.

The CDR3, cysteine through phenylalanine, is 11 amino acids long. The entry retains the CDR3 DNA only, 33 bases that are in frame from base 1. In the germline V gene, CDR1 corresponds to SGHRS and CDR2 to YFSETQ. For TCRbeta CDR3 sequencing, genomic DNA was extracted from sorted cells using the QIAGEN DNeasy Blood and Tissue Kit. High-throughput TCRbeta CDR3 sequencing was carried out commercially through immunoSEQ, with PCR amplification with bias correction and internal controls included. The authors' pipeline ran thus. Unique productive TCRbeta sequences were defined by CDR3 nucleotide sequence when primers matched and otherwise by CDR3 amino acid sequence together with Vbeta and Jbeta genes. To correct sorting error, sequences shared between sorted populations at a frequency ratio of 2:1 or less were removed; the rest were assigned to the higher population. A sequence was defined as donor-reactive if the sequence was expanded at least 5-fold in CFSE-low cells compared with unstimulated cells and had a frequency of at least 0.01% in CFSE-low cells. Repertoire divergence was quantified by Jensen-Shannon divergence using the top 100 TCRbeta sequences ranked by frequency. When a sample had multiple sequencing runs, each run was corrected for sorting error separately and the runs were then pooled. TCRdb took over this immuneACCESS table, retaining in-frame rearrangements with V and J assigned. Such tables are incomplete; in checked studies, under half of the missing clones stem from an unresolved V gene, and the remainder is unexplained. That table gives V, J and clone size, and the DNA gave D and trimming. For this sample the table gives about 61,000 clones, of which 80% to 90% were detected only once. Around 2.3% of the sample belongs to the ten largest clones.

The source of this sequence is a human donor who received a combined kidney and bone marrow transplant. This material consisted of Tregs from blood, taken before the transplant. The sequence is built from TRBV5-1 and TRBJ2-5; the D gene is perhaps TRBD1, from 5 matching bases. The J call is doubtful: the DNA matches TRBJ2-7 better. CDR3 reads: CASRWGSEQYF. The bases are TGCGCCAGCAGATGGGGCAGCGAGCAGTACTTC.